This T cell receptor (beta chain) was identified during a study of cytomegalovirus exposure and HLA in healthy donors (dated by TCRdb to the late 2010s). Turning to the overall study: The 500 to 800 repertoires of the first cohort and the roughly 110 validation repertoires were produced on the same platform, according to a later analysis. The study combined high-throughput TCR immunosequencing, statistical association of individual TCRs with disease status, and machine learning to predict cytomegalovirus infection status. The study aimed to test whether signatures of past pathogen exposure could be identified by cataloging public T cell receptors. A separate validation cohort of more than 100 different subjects was used in addition to the 666-subject first cohort.

From V the trimming removes 6 bases and from J it removes 6 bases, while the gene matches leave 6 bases of the junction unaccounted for. CDR1 and CDR2 are drawn from the germline V gene (reference sequence): MNHNY, SVGAGI. The cysteine opens and the phenylalanine closes a CDR3 of 14 amino acids. Of the read, only the CDR3 DNA is kept; its 42 bases are in frame from base 1. The donors belonged to the validation cohort of around 120 subjects, which was separate from the 666-subject first cohort. As to this clone: The antigen it binds to is not known. Nothing much larger sits one base from this clone, and base qualities are not available.

Libraries were constructed by the immunoSEQ multiplex PCR assay. On the authors' methods: A statistical classification framework was developed to diagnose cytomegalovirus status using the catalog of TCR beta chain sequences. The clones in this table, taken by TCRdb from immuneACCESS, are in-frame only. Not every clone is retained; where verified, under half of the shortfall comes from an unresolved V gene, and the cause of the rest is unknown. The V and J calls and clone size were taken over from that table, and D and trimming were inferred from the DNA. The table for this sample lists more than 95,000 clones; approximately 90% of them were counted only once. Approximately 4.5% of the sample is in the top ten clones. Points the paper makes about the study in general: The classifier was reported to diagnose cytomegalovirus status with high specificity and sensitivity in both the original cohort and the validation cohort. Of the cluster scores, roughly 93% were above 0 in a later analysis, which found that TCRs clustered in the first cohort also tended to co-occur in the 120 validation repertoires. According to the authors, the approach could potentially be generalized to other disease states and immunological phenotypes. All 110 or so repertoires were used to score co-occurrence in the validation cohort in a later analysis, because that analysis had no HLA typing for the cohort. In vitro tests confirmed that a few of the cytomegalovirus-associated TCR beta chains recognize cytomegalovirus antigens. Across donors, most TCR sequences were observed very rarely, whereas some public TCRs were present in many individuals. The study gave a list of some 150 TCR beta chains associated with cytomegalovirus.

Input material: PBMCs. The sequence came from a man between 18 and 29 years old in good health and CMV-seropositive. This chain is built from TRBV6-6 and TRBJ1-5; TRBD1 agrees with 9 junctional bases. The nucleotides are TGTGCCAGCAGATTGACAGGGGGGACTCAGCCCCAGCATTTT. It is translated as CASRLTGGTQPQHF.